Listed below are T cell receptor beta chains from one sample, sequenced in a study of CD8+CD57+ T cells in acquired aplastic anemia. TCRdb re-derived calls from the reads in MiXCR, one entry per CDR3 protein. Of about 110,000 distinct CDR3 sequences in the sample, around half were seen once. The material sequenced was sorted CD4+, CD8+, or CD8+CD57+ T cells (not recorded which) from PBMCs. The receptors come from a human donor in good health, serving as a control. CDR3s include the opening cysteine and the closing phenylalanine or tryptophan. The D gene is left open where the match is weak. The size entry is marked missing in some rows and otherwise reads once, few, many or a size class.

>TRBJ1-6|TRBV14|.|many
CASSQDGGGLYYNSPLHF
TGTGCCAGCAGCCAAGATGGGGGGGGACTCTACTATAATTCACCCCTCCACTTT
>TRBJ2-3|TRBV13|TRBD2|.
CASSRRGDNTDTQYF
TGTGCCAGCAGCCGCCGGGGGGATAACACAGATACGCAGTATTTT
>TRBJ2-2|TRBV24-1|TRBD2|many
CATSATASGVTGELFF
TGTGCCACCAGTGCAACGGCTAGCGGGGTTACCGGGGAGCTGTTTTTT
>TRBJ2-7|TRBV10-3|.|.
CAISVGDSHEQYF
TGTGCCATCAGTGTGGGTGACAGCCACGAGCAGTACTTC
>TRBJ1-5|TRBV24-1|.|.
CATSEGLGQPQHF
TGTGCCACCAGTGAGGGTTTAGGGCAGCCCCAGCATTTT
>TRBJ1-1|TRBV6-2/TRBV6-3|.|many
CASSVGMGGTEAFF
TGTGCCAGCAGCGTAGGGATGGGAGGCACTGAAGCTTTCTTT
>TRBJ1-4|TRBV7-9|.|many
CASSLGPIGGEKLFF
TGTGCCAGCAGCTTAGGACCCATAGGAGGCGAAAAACTGTTTTTT
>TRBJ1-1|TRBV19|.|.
CASSMKVLNTEAFF
TGTGCCAGTAGTATGAAAGTATTGAACACTGAAGCTTTCTTT
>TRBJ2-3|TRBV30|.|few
CAWGPSGVYTDTQYF
TGTGCCTGGGGTCCCTCAGGGGTCTACACAGATACGCAGTATTTT
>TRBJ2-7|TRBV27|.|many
CASSLIRDHEQYF
TGTGCCAGCAGTTTAATAAGGGATCACGAGCAGTACTTC
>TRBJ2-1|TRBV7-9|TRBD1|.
CATPQGKNEQFF
TGTGCCACCCCACAGGGGAAGAATGAGCAGTTCTTC
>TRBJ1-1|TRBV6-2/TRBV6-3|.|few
CASSGFSEAFF
TGTGCCAGCAGTGGTTTTTCTGAAGCTTTCTTT
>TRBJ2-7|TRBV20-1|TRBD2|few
CSARGGGSNEQYF
TGCAGTGCTAGAGGCGGGGGGTCCAACGAGCAGTACTTC
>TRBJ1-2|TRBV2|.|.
CASSEAGQGVGYGYTF
TGTGCCAGCAGTGAAGCCGGCCAGGGTGTGGGCTATGGCTACACCTTC
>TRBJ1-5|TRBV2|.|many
CASSTTGSDQPQHF
TGTGCCAGCAGTACAACAGGGTCGGATCAGCCCCAGCATTTT
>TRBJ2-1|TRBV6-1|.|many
CASSQAGTPYNEQFF
TGTGCCAGCAGTCAAGCCGGGACTCCTTACAATGAGCAGTTCTTC
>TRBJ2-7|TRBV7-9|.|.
CASSRSLDSYEQYF
TGTGCCAGCAGCCGCAGCTTGGACTCCTACGAGCAGTACTTC
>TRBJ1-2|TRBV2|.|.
CASRDRGDGYTF
TGTGCCAGCAGGGACCGGGGGGACGGCTACACCTTC
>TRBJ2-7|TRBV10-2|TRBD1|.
CASSQSGTGEYEQYF
TGCGCCAGCAGCCAGTCCGGGACAGGGGAGTACGAGCAGTACTTC
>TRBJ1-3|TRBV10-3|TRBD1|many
CAISDPGQGRNTIYF
TGTGCCATCAGTGACCCCGGACAGGGCAGAAACACCATATATTTT
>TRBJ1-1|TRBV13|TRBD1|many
CASSEGQEGKAFF
TGTGCCAGCAGCGAGGGACAGGAGGGGAAAGCTTTCTTT
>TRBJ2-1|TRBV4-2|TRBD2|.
CASSKRTLAGGYNEQFF
TGTGCCAGCAGCAAACGGACCCTAGCGGGGGGCTACAATGAGCAGTTCTTC
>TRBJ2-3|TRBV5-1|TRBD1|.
CASSLNRGRTDTQYF
TGCGCCAGCAGCTTGAACAGGGGGCGGACAGATACGCAGTATTTT
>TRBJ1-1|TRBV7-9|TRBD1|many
CASSLMTGENTEVFF
TGTGCCAGCAGCTTAATGACAGGGGAGAACACTGAAGTTTTCTTT
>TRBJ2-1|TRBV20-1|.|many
CSARSTLSSYNEQFF
TGCAGTGCTAGATCTACACTGAGCTCCTACAATGAGCAGTTCTTC
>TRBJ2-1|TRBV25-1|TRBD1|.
CASSENPGQGNNEQFF
TGTGCCAGCAGTGAAAACCCGGGACAGGGCAACAATGAGCAGTTCTTC
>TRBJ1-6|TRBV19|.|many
CASSYPGLPNSPLHF
TGTGCCAGTAGCTACCCGGGCCTACCAAATTCACCCCTCCACTTT
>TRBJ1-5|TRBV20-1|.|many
CSAATRTLKKPQHF
TGCAGTGCTGCCACCCGGACACTCAAGAAGCCCCAGCATTTT
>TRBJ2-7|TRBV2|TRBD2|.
CASRAGTSGRAYEQYF
TGTGCCAGCAGAGCCGGGACTAGCGGGAGGGCCTACGAGCAGTACTTC
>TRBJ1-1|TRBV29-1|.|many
CSARTENTEAFF
TGCAGCGCCCGGACAGAGAACACTGAAGCTTTCTTT